The 19 T cell receptor beta chains listed next were all sequenced from one sample in a study of early T cells in non-severe SARS-CoV-2 infection. TCRdb fed the 5' RACE reads into MiXCR, producing one record per CDR3 protein. The sample records 75,000 or so distinct CDR3 sequences, 14% to 15% being singletons. Sequencing was done on a sample of whole blood. These TCRs come from an adult who was a healthcare worker with PCR-confirmed SARS-CoV-2 infection or an uninfected control (not recorded which).

This clonotype was observed a few times. The rearrangement links TRBV9 to TRBJ2-2; TRBD2 is a possible D gene (5 bases). The CDR3 length is 15 residues. Trimming removed 0 bases at V and 0 bases at J, with 6 bases between. CDR1 and CDR2 (germline): SGDLS, YYNGEE. CDR3 nucleotides: TGTGCCAGCAGCGTAGGCGGGTCGAACACCGGGGAGCTGTTTTTT. Its translation: CASSVGGSNTGELFF.

The table lists this clonotype with a few counts. The rearrangement links TRBV28 to TRBJ1-6, with TRBD1 identical over 10 bases. Germline lookup yields CDR1 MDHEN and CDR2 SYDVKM. The V gene end was trimmed by 0 bases and the J gene end by 9 bases; junction bases not matched to a gene: 5. This CDR3 comprises 16 residues. The CDR3 is CASSLWGTGDGSPLHF. CDR3 nucleotide sequence: TGTGCCAGCAGTTTATGGGGGACAGGGGACGGTTCACCCCTCCACTTT.

CDR3 in amino acids: CASSAQPSQETQYF. Here the CDR3 DNA reads TGTGCCAGCAGTGCACAGCCATCTCAAGAGACCCAGTACTTC. The chain joins TRBV6-5 to TRBJ2-5, with D unresolved. The germline CDR1 and CDR2 sequences are MNHEY and SVGAGI. This CDR3 is 14 amino acids long. V lost 5 bases, J lost 2 bases, and 12 bases lay in between.

Remarks on this clonotype: Mismatch with germline at one junction end may stem from a read error. This chain uses TRBV7-9 with TRBJ2-3, with TRBD1 matching 7 bases. The CDR3 runs to 16 residues. Germline assignment: CDR1 SEHNR and CDR2 FQNEAQ (reference sequence). The CDR3 spells CVSSLGTVWETDTQYF. The CDR3 coding sequence is TGTGTCAGCAGCCTGGGGACAGTTTGGGAAACAGATACGCAGTATTTT.

This chain links TRBV6-5 with TRBJ2-2; the D gene is possibly TRBD2 (5 bases). The CDR3 is 16 amino acids. Germline CDR1 and CDR2: MNHEY and SVGAGI. Trimming took off 0 bases at V and 6 bases at J, with 14 bases between the two ends. CDR3 protein: CASSYSLAAGSGELFF. The DNA for the CDR3 is TGTGCCAGCAGTTACTCGTTGGCCGCGGGCTCCGGGGAGCTGTTTTTT.

This sequence joins TRBV20-1 and TRBJ1-1, with TRBD1 matching over 8 bases. This CDR3 has 12 residues. Trimming took 4 bases from V and 5 from J; bases not matched to a gene: 3. CDR1 and CDR2 (germline): DFQATT, SNEGSKA (reference sequence). The CDR3 DNA reads TGCAGTGCTACACAGGGGGGGACTGAAGCTTTCTTT. This sequence encodes CSATQGGTEAFF.

This clonotype came up a few times. J is TRBJ2-2 and V is TRBV5-1; TRBD1 might be the D (5 bases). The CDR3 spans 16 residues. Germline V gene lookup returns CDR1 SGHRS and CDR2 YFSETQ. V was shortened by 3 bases and J by 0 bases, with 12 bases between the two germline ends. Here the CDR3 reads CASSSNTGANTGELFF. CDR3 DNA sequence: TGCGCCAGCAGCTCTAATACAGGAGCGAACACCGGGGAGCTGTTTTTT.

V and J are TRBV29-1 and TRBJ2-1; maybe TRBD1 (7 bases). The V end lost 7 bases, the J end lost 6 bases, and 19 bases lay between the germline ends. Germline CDR1 SQVTM, CDR2 ANQGSEA. The CDR3 has 14 residues. The CDR3 protein is CSGWRRDSPNEQFF. The DNA for the CDR3 is TGCAGCGGGTGGCGGCGGGACAGCCCCAATGAGCAGTTCTTC.

The DNA for the CDR3 is TGTGCCAGCATGAACACTGAAGCTTTCTTT. The encoded protein is CASMNTEAFF. The chain carries TRBV7-8 and TRBJ1-1, with D hard to call. This CDR3 spans 10 amino acids. The germline V gene has CDR1 SGHVS and CDR2 FQNEAQ. The V and J ends lost 7 bases and 0 bases respectively, with 0 bases between them.

The table lists this clonotype with many counts. The chain has TRBV6-4 and TRBJ2-3; TRBD1 matches at 11 bases. The CDR3 runs to 14 residues. The V gene end was trimmed by 3 bases and the J gene end by 4 bases; junction bases not matched to a gene: 0. CDR1 is MRHNA and CDR2 is SNTAGT in the germline V gene. The CDR3 bases are TGTGCCAGCAGTGAGGGACAGGGGGCAGATACGCAGTATTTT. Amino acid sequence: CASSEGQGADTQYF.

There are a few counts of this clonotype. The rearrangement uses TRBV10-2 and TRBJ1-6, with D possibly TRBD1 on 5 matching bases. The CDR3 contains 14 residues. Germline V gene data show CDR1 as WSHSY and CDR2 as SAAADI. The V gene lost 4 bases and the J gene lost 7 bases, with 11 bases spanning the gap. CDR3 region: CASSAAGENSPLHF. The DNA of the CDR3 is TGCGCCAGCAGTGCGGCGGGGGAAAATTCACCCCTCCACTTT.

V usage is TRBV29-1 and J usage is TRBJ2-6; no reliable D call. This CDR3 is built from 14 residues. The V end lost 3 bases, the J end lost 0 bases, and 6 bases lay between the germline ends. CDR1 and CDR2 (germline): SQVTM, ANQGSEA. The CDR3 is CSVEATSGANVLTF. DNA of the CDR3: TGCAGCGTTGAGGCTACCTCTGGGGCCAACGTCCTGACTTTC.

This clonotype was seen at least ten times. V usage is TRBV5-1 and J usage is TRBJ1-1, with D maybe TRBD1 (6 bases). Germline loops: CDR1 SGHRS, CDR2 YFSETQ. This CDR3 contains 14 residues. The ends were cut back, 0 bases at V and 4 bases at J, with 10 bases in the middle. CDR3 sequence: CASSLDGGGTEAFF. CDR3 sequence (DNA): TGCGCCAGCAGCTTGGACGGGGGCGGCACTGAAGCTTTCTTT.

The CDR3 sequence is CASSRGQPNSEAFF. The CDR3 DNA is TGTGCCAGCAGCCGAGGACAGCCTAACTCTGAAGCTTTCTTT. J is TRBJ1-1 and V is TRBV7-2; perhaps TRBD1 as D (6 bases). Germline CDR1 SGHTA, CDR2 FQGNSA. V was clipped by 5 bases and J by 6 bases, with 16 bases between them. The CDR3 contains 14 residues.

This clonotype was detected only a few times. CDR3 residues: CASSSGLVEGEQFF. The CDR3 bases are TGTGCCAGCAGTTCAGGGTTGGTGGAGGGTGAGCAGTTCTTC. The V and J genes are TRBV6-1 and TRBJ2-1, with D possibly TRBD2 on 6 matching bases. This CDR3 has 14 amino acids. Germline CDR1 MNHNS, CDR2 SASEGT. The ends were cut back, 5 bases at V and 9 bases at J, with 17 bases in the middle.

The chain joins TRBV11-2 to TRBJ2-7; D might be TRBD1 or TRBD2, each matching 6 bases. Germline V gene sequence: CDR1 SGHAT, CDR2 FQNNGV. Between the trimmed V and J ends, which lost 5 bases and 2 bases, there was a span of 13 bases. The CDR3 is 14 amino acids. CDR3: CASSVDRTTYEQYF. DNA of the CDR3: TGTGCCAGCAGCGTCGACAGGACTACCTACGAGCAGTACTTC. The complete variable domain, with remaining parts taken from reference TRBV11-2 and TRBJ2-7, reads EAGVAQSPRYKIIEKRQSVAFWCNPISGHATLYWYQQILGQGPKLLIQFQNNGVVDDSQLPKDRFSAERLKGVDSTLKIQPAKLEDSAVYLCASSVDRTTYEQYFGPGTRLTVT.

V usage is TRBV5-6 and J usage is TRBJ1-2; the D gene is possibly TRBD1 (5 bases). This CDR3 has 16 residues. Germline V CDR1 and CDR2: SGHDT, YYEEEE. Trimming left V 0 bases short and J 2 bases short, with 14 bases between. The CDR3 nucleotides are TGTGCCAGCAGCTTGGGGTTCGGGACCCTAAACTATGGCTACACCTTC. Protein sequence: CASSLGFGTLNYGYTF.

The genes are TRBV5-5 and TRBJ2-1; 7 nucleotides align to TRBD1. Germline assignment: CDR1 SGHKS and CDR2 YYEKEE (reference sequence). The CDR3 has 16 amino acids. Trimming took 2 bases from V and 0 from J; bases not matched to a gene: 5. The DNA of the CDR3 is TGTGCCAGCAGCTTTCAACAGGGGAGCTCCTACAATGAGCAGTTCTTC. The encoded protein is CASSFQQGSSYNEQFF.

For this clonotype: At one boundary the junction diverges from the germline segment, which might be a read error. The J gene is TRBJ1-4, the V gene TRBV6-5; D remains ambiguous. In germline, CDR1 is MNHEY, CDR2 SVGAGI. This CDR3 has 13 amino acids. The CDR3 DNA is TGTGCCGGCAGCGTACGAAGGAATGAAAAACTGTTTTTT. Its protein is CAGSVRRNEKLFF.